One T cell receptor beta chain is described in this entry. What it binds is not known. PCR used 60 Vbeta primers and 13 Jbeta primers. Assay: immunoSEQ multiplex PCR; the TCRdb copy retains only in-frame clones and omits some. The table lists 100,000 to 150,000 clones, around 73% of them singletons. This sample was included in a study of cytomegalovirus exposure and HLA in healthy donors. Findings and caveats of the study: By a later analysis, the bulk of CMV-associated TCR beta chains appeared HLA-restricted.

Germline CDR1 SGHAT, CDR2 FQNNGV. V lost 0 bases and J lost 10, with 13 bases in between. The CDR3 loop spans 15 amino acids. The sequencing input was PBMCs. The TCR sequence derives from a woman in her 40s in good health and CMV-seropositive. This sequence joins TRBV11-2 and TRBJ1-6; no clear D. CDR3 amino acids: CASSLEFSFGSPLHF. The CDR3 region has the DNA TGTGCCAGCAGCTTAGAATTCTCCTTTGGCTCACCCCTCCACTTT.